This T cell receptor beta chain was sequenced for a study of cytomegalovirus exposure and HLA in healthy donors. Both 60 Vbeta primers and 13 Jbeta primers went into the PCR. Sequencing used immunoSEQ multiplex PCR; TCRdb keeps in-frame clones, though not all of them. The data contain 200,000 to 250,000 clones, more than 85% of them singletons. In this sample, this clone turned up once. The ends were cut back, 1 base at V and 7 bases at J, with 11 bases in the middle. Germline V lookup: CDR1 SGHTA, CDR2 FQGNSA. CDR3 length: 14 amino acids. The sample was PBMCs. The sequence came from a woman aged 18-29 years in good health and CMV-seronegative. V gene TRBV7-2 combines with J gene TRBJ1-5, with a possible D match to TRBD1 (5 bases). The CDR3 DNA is TGTGCCAGCAGCTTAGGGGGGGGGTGGCAGCCCCAGCATTTT. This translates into CASSLGGGWQPQHF.